A single sample gave rise to the 5 T cell receptor beta chains below, sequenced in a study of shared T cell receptors in the human thymus. Profiled with immunoSEQ multiplex PCR; TCRdb holds only in-frame clones, not every one. The data contain about 380,000 clones, approximately 95% of them seen just once; the ten biggest clones take up about 0.02%. Sequencing was performed on thymocytes. The source is a human donor.

This sequence joins TRBV29-1 and TRBJ2-3; D may correspond to TRBD1 or TRBD2 (5 bases each). The germline CDR1 and CDR2 sequences are SQVTM and ANQGSEA. The CDR3 sequence is 13 residues long. V lost 4 bases and J 0 bases, leaving 8 bases between the germline ends. The CDR3 loop is CSVGRDSTDTQYF. CDR3 DNA sequence: TGCAGCGTTGGAAGGGACAGCACAGATACGCAGTATTTT.

The chain combines TRBV28 with TRBJ1-5; weak D call: TRBD1 (5 bases). Trimming cost V 5 bases and J 8 bases, with 22 bases left between them. CDR1 MDHEN and CDR2 SYDVKM come from the germline V gene. CDR3 length equals 16 residues. The CDR3 reads CASSRSLPGRGEPQHF. CDR3 sequence (DNA): TGTGCCAGCAGTAGGTCCCTCCCGGGGCGCGGCGAGCCCCAGCATTTT. Variable domain in full (rest from reference TRBV28 and TRBJ1-5): DVKVTQSSRYLVKRTGEKVFLECVQDMDHENMFWYRQDPGLGLRLIYFSYDVKMKEKGDIPEGYSVSREKKERFSLILESASTNQTSMYLCASSRSLPGRGEPQHFGDGTRLSIL.

CDR3 loop: CASSESGAYEQYF. The DNA of the CDR3 is TGTGCCAGCAGCGAGAGCGGGGCCTACGAGCAGTACTTC. This rearrangement joins TRBV7-2 to TRBJ2-7, with TRBD2 identical over 7 bases. Germline V CDR1 and CDR2: SGHTA, FQGNSA. The CDR3 sequence is 13 residues long. Unmatched junction bases numbered 3, after V lost 5 bases and J lost 2 bases.

The chain is built from TRBV12-5 and TRBJ2-1; D may be TRBD1 (6 bases). Between the trimmed V and J ends, which lost 5 bases and 0 bases, there was a span of 26 bases. CDR1 and CDR2 from the germline V gene are LGHNT and FRNRAP. There are 20 residues in the CDR3. CDR3 protein: CASGTNTHPTGPSSYNEQFF. DNA for the CDR3: TGTGCTAGTGGTACCAACACCCACCCGACAGGTCCTAGCTCCTACAATGAGCAGTTCTTC. The entire variable domain, with the rest obtained from reference TRBV12-5 and TRBJ2-1, is as follows: DARVTQTPRHKVTEMGQEVTMRCQPILGHNTVFWYRQTMMQGLELLAYFRNRAPLDDSGMPKDRFSAEMPDATLATLKIQPSEPRDSAVYFCASGTNTHPTGPSSYNEQFFGPGTRLTVL.

CDR3 sequence reads: CASSQELSSGSSYNEQFF. The CDR3 coding sequence is TGCGCCAGCAGCCAAGAGCTGTCTAGCGGGAGCTCCTACAATGAGCAGTTCTTC. V gene TRBV4-1 combines with J gene TRBJ2-1; 10 bases map to TRBD2. The CDR3 contains 18 residues. Germline V CDR1 and CDR2: MGHRA, YSYEKL. The junction had 5 bases not matched to a gene; V was cut back by 0 bases and J by 0 bases.